The 4 T cell receptor beta chains in this list originate from one sample, sequenced in a study of blood T cell repertoires in COVID-19. Assay: immunoSEQ multiplex PCR; the TCRdb copy retains only in-frame clones and omits some. This sample yields over 600,000 clones, of which over 80% are seen a single time; over 0.2% belongs to the top ten. Material for sequencing was peripheral blood. Receptors originate from a woman younger than 30 with acute or convalescent COVID-19.

The chain joins TRBV5-6 to TRBJ1-2, with a possible D match to TRBD1 (5 bases). The V end lost 1 base, the J end lost 2 bases, and 9 bases lay between the germline ends. Germline V gene data show CDR1 as SGHDT and CDR2 as YYEEEE. The CDR3 is made up of 14 amino acids. CDR3 residues: CASSLSGSNYGYTF. The CDR3, as DNA: TGTGCCAGCAGCTTGTCAGGGTCCAACTATGGCTACACCTTC.

About this clone: Other DNA sequences in this sample translate to the same CDR3. The chain links TRBV29-1 to TRBJ1-1, with 7 bases identical to TRBD1. Germline assignment: CDR1 SQVTM and CDR2 ANQGSEA. V shed 3 bases and J 8 bases; nucleotides not matched to a gene: 6. This CDR3 comprises 12 residues. In DNA, the CDR3 is TGCAGCGTTGATCGAGGGGGCACAGAAGCTTTCTTT. Residues: CSVDRGGTEAFF. The whole variable domain, remainder taken from reference TRBV29-1 and TRBJ1-1, is SAVISQKPSRDICQRGTSLTIQCQVDSQVTMMFWYRQQPGQSLTLIATANQGSEATYESGFVIDKFPISRPNLTFSTLTVSNMSPEDSSIYLCSVDRGGTEAFFGQGTRLTVV.

This chain joins TRBV30 and TRBJ1-3; D remains unclear. Trimming stripped 5 bases from V and 8 bases from J, with 7 bases between. The CDR3 sequence is 10 residues long. CDR1 is GTSNPN and CDR2 is SVGIG in the germline V gene (reference sequence). CDR3 in DNA: TGTGCCTGGGGCGGAGACACCATATATTTT. It translates to CAWGGDTIYF.

The chain carries TRBV9 and TRBJ2-2; 9 positions match TRBD1. This CDR3 spans 17 amino acids. Trimming cost V 0 bases and J 5 bases; bases outside gene matches: 8. Germline V gene data show CDR1 as SGDLS and CDR2 as YYNGEE. CDR3 sequence: CASSVGDRETGTGELFF. CDR3 coding DNA: TGTGCCAGCAGCGTAGGGGACAGGGAAACAGGGACCGGGGAGCTGTTTTTT.